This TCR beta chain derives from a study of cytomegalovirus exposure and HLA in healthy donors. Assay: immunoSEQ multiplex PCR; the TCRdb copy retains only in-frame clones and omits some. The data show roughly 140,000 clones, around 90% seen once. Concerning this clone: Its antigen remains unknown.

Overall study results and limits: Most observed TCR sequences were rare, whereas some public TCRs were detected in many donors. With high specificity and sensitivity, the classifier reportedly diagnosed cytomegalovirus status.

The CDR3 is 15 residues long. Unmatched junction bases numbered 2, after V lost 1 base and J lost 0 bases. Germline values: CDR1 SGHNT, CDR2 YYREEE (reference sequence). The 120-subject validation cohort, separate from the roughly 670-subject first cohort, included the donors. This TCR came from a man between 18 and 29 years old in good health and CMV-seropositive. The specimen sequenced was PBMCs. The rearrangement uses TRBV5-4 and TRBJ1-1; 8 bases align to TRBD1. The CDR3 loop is CASSLTGGMNTEAFF. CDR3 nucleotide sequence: TGTGCCAGCAGCTTGACAGGGGGGATGAACACTGAAGCTTTCTTT. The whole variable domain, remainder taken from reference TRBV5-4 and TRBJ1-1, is ETGVTQSPTHLIKTRGQQVTLRCSSQSGHNTVSWYQQALGQGPQFIFQYYREEENGRGNFPPRFSGLQFPNYSSELNVNALELDDSALYLCASSLTGGMNTEAFFGQGTRLTVV.